This TCR beta chain is drawn from a study of CD8+CD57+ T cells in acquired aplastic anemia. Deletions cut 4 bases from V and 4 bases from J, with 35 bases between. The CDR3 runs 21 residues. CDR1 SGDLS and CDR2 YYNGEE come from the germline V gene. It was genomic DNA that served as the template for profiling TCR beta VDJ and CDR3. TCRdb analysed the reads with MiXCR anew, one entry per CDR3 protein. The sample includes around 230,000 distinct CDR3 sequences, around 60% seen only once; the top ten take 25% to 30%. This chain links TRBV9 with TRBJ1-1; D possibly corresponds to TRBD1 (6 bases). The TCR originated in a human donor in good health. Sequencing input: sorted CD4+, CD8+, or CD8+CD57+ T cells (not recorded which) from PBMCs. The chain's CDR3 is CASSWTGGGSGEQFLGTEAFF. CDR3 in DNA: TGTGCCAGCAGCTGGACCGGAGGGGGTAGTGGTGAGCAGTTCTTGGGCACTGAAGCTTTCTTT. The whole variable domain, remainder taken from reference TRBV9 and TRBJ1-1, is DSGVTQTPKHLITATGQRVTLRCSPRSGDLSVYWYQQSLDQGLQFLIQYYNGEERAKGNILERFSAQQFPDLHSELNLSSLELGDSALYFCASSWTGGGSGEQFLGTEAFFGQGTRLTVV.